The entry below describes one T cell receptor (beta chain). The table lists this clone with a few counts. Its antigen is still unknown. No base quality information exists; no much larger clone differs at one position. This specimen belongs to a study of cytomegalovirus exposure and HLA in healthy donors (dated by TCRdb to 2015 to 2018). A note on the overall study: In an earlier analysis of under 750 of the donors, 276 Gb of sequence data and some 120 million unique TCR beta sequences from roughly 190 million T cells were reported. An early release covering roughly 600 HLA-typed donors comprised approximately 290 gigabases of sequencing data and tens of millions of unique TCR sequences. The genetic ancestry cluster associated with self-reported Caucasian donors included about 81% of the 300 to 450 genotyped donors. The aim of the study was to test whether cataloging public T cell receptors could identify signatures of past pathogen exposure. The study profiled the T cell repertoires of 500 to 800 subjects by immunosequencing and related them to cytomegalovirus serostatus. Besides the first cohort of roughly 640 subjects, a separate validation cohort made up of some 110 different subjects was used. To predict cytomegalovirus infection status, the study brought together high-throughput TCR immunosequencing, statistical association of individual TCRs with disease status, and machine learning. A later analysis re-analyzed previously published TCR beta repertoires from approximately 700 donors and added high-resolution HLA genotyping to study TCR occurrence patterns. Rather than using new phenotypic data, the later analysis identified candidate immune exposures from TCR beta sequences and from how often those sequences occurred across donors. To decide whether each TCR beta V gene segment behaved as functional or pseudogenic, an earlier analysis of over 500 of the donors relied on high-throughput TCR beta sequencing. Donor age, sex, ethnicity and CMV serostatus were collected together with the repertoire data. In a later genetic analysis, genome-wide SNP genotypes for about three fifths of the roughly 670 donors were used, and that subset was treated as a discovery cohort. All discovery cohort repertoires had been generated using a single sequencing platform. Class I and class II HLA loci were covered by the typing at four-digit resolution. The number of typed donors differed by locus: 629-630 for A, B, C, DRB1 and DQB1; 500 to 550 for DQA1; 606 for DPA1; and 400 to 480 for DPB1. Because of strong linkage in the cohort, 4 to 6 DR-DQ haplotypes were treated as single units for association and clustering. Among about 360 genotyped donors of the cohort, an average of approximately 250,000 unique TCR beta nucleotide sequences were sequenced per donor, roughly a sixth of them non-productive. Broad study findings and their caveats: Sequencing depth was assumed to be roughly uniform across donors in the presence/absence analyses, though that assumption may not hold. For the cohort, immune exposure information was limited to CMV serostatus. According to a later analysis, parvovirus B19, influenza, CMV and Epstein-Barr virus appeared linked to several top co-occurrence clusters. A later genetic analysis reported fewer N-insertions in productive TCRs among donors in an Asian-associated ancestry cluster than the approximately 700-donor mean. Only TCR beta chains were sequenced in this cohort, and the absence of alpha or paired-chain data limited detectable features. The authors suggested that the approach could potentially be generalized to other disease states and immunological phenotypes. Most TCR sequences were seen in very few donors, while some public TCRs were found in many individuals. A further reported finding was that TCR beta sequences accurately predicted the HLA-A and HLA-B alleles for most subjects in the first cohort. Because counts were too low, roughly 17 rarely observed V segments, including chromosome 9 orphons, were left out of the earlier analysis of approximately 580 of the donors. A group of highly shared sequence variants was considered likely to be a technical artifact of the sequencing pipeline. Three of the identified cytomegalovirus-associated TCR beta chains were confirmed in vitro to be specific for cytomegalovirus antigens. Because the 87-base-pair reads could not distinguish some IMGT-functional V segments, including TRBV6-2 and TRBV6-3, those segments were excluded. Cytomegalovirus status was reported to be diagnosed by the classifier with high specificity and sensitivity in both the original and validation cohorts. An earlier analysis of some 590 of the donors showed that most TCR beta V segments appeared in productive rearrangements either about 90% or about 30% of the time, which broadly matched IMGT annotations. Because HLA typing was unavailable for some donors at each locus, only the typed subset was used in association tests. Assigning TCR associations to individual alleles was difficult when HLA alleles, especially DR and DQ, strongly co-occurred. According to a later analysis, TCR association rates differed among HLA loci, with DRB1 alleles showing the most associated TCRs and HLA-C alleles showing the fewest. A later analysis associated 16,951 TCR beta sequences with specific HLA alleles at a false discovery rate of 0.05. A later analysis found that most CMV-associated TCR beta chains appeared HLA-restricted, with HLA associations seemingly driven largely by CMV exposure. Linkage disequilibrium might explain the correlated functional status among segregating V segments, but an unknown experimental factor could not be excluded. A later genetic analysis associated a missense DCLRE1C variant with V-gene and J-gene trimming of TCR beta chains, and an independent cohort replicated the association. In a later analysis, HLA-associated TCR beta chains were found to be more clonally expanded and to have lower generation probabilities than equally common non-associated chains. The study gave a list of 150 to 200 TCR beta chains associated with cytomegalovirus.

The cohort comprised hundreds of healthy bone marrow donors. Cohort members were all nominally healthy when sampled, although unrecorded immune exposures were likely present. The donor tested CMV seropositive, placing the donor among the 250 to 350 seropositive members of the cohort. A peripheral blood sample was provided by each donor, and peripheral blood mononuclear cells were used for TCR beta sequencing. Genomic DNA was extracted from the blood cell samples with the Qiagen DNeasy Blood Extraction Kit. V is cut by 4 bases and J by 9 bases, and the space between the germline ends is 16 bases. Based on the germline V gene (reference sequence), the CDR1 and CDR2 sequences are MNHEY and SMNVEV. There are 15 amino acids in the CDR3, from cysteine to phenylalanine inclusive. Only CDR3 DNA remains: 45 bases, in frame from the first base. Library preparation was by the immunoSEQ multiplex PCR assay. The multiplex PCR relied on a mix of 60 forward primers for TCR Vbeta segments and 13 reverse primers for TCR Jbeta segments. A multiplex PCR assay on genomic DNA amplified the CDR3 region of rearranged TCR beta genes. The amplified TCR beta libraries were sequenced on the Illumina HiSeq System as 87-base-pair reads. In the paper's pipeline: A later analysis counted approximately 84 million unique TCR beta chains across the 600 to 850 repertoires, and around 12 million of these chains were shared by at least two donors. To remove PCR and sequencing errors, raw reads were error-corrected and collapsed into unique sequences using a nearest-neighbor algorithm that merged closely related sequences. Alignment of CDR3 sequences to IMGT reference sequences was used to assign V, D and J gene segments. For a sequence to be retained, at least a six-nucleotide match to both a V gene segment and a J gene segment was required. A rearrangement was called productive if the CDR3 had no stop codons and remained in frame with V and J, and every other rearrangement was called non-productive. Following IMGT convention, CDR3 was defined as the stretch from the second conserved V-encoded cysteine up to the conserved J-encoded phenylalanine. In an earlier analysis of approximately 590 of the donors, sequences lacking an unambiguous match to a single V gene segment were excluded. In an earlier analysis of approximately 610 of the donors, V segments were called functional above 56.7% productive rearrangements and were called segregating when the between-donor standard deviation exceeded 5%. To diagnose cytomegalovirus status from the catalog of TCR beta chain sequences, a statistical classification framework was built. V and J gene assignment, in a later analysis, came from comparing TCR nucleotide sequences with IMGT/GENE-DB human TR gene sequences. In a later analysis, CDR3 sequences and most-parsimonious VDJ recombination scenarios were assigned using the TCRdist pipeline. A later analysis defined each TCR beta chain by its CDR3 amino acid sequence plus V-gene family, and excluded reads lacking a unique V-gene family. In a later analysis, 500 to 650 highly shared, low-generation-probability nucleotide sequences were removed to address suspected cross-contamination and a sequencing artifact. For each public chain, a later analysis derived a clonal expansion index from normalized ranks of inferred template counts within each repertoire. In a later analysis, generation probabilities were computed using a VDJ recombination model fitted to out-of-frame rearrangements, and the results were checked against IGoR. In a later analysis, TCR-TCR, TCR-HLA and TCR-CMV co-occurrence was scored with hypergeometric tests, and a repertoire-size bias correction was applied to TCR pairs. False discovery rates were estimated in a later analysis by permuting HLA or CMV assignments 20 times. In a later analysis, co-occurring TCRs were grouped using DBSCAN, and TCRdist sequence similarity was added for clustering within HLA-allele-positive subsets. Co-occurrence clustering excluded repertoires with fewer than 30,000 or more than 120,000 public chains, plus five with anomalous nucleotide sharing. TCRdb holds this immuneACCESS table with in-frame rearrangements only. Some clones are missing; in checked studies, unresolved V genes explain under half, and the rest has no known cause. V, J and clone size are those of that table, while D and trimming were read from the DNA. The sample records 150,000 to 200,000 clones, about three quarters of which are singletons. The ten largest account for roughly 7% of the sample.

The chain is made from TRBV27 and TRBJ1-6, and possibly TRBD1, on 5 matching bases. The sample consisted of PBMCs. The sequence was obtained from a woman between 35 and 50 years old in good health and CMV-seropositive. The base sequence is TGTGCCAGCAGTTACTCGAGCGACAGTGGTTCACCCCTCCACTTT. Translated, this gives CASSYSSDSGSPLHF.